The rows below give T cell receptor beta chains drawn from one sample of a study of a mutant IDH1 vaccine in newly diagnosed glioma. Libraries were prepared by immunoSEQ multiplex PCR; TCRdb keeps only in-frame clonotypes and omits some of them. There are about 68,000 clones in the sample; less than 90% occur only once, and approximately 12% lies in the top ten. These receptors are not linked to any known antigen. The sample in question was PBMCs, obtained from a glioma patient whose treatment included an IDH1 peptide vaccine. The source is a man aged 18-30 years with glioma. Both conserved end residues are part of each CDR3. D genes are given only for firm matches. Rows may omit the clone size; those that give it use once, few, many or a size class.

V gene	J gene	D gene	clone size	CDR3 DNA	CDR3 protein
TRBV7-9	TRBJ1-2	-	-	TGTGCCAGCAGCTTAGTCGTGGGGTATGGCTACACCTTC	CASSLVVGYGYTF
TRBV6-6	TRBJ1-1	TRBD1	once	TGTGCCAGCAGTTCCCGGACAGGGAACACTGAAGCTTTCTTT	CASSSRTGNTEAFF
TRBV18	TRBJ1-1	-	-	TGTGCCAGCTCACCCATAGGGGCAGGGAGCCGAAACACTGAAGCTTTCTTT	CASSPIGAGSRNTEAFF
TRBV18	TRBJ1-2	-	-	TGTGCCAGCTCACCCCAGAGATTGGGGACGGGTCAGGGCTATGGCTACACCTTC	CASSPQRLGTGQGYGYTF
TRBV4-1	TRBJ2-1	TRBD2	-	TGCGCCAGCAGCCACCGGACTAGCGGGGACTTCTACAATGAGCAGTTCTTC	CASSHRTSGDFYNEQFF
TRBV6-6	TRBJ1-2	-	-	TGTGCCAGCAGTTCCCTGGCGGCCTATGGCTACACCTTC	CASSSLAAYGYTF
TRBV4-3	TRBJ2-3	-	few	TGCGCCAGCAGCCAAGGACCAGGGATCGCAGATACGCAGTATTTT	CASSQGPGIADTQYF
TRBV7-3	TRBJ2-1	TRBD2	-	TGTGCCAGCAGCTTAAAACTAGCGGGGGGGCATGAGCAGTTCTTC	CASSLKLAGGHEQFF
TRBV9	TRBJ2-2	-	-	TGTGCCAGCAGCATCTCCTCCGGACACCTGGTGGGCACCGGGGAGCTGTTTTTT	CASSISSGHLVGTGELFF
TRBV4-3	TRBJ1-1	-	-	TGCGCCAGCAGCCAAGATATTAGGGGGAGTCTGGGCGTGGGGACTGAAGCTTTCTTT	CASSQDIRGSLGVGTEAFF
TRBV4-1	TRBJ1-2	-	-	TGCGCCAGCAGCCAAGGTGAGGGGCGCAACTATGGCTACACCTTC	CASSQGEGRNYGYTF
TRBV4-1	TRBJ2-2	-	-	TGCGCCAGCAGTCTAGGGAGGGGGCGCGGCGGGGAGCTGTTTTTT	CASSLGRGRGGELFF
TRBV27	TRBJ2-3	TRBD2	-	TGTGCCAGCAGTCCCCTTACTAGCGGGGGCAGCACAGATACGCAGTATTTT	CASSPLTSGGSTDTQYF
TRBV7-2	TRBJ1-2	-	-	TGTGCCAGCAGCTTAAGGACGACCAGTGGCTACACCTTC	CASSLRTTSGYTF
TRBV25-1	TRBJ2-4	-	-	TGTGCCAGCAGTGAAGTAGGACGGGGACTAGCCAAAAACATTCAGTACTTC	CASSEVGRGLAKNIQYF
TRBV7-9	TRBJ2-7	TRBD1	-	TGTGCCAGCAGCTTAGCAGGGGGCTCGGCTGTCTACGAGCAGTACTTC	CASSLAGGSAVYEQYF
TRBV7-2	TRBJ2-7	-	-	TGTGCCAGCAGCTTAGTGTTTCCGGACGAGCAGTACTTC	CASSLVFPDEQYF
TRBV7-3	TRBJ2-1	-	once	TGTGCCAGCAGCTTAAACGGATGGCAGGTGCCAAGGGAGCAGTTCTTC	CASSLNGWQVPREQFF
TRBV4-2	TRBJ2-3	-	medium-sized	TGTGCCAGCAGCCAAGATTCGGGATCAGATACGCAGTATTTT	CASSQDSGSDTQYF
TRBV27	TRBJ1-1	-	-	TGTGCCAGCAGGGAGGGGTCGAACACTGAAGCTTTCTTT	CASREGSNTEAFF
TRBV7-9	TRBJ1-1	-	-	TGTGCCAGCAGGCAAGTCGGGAACACTGAAGCTTTCTTT	CASRQVGNTEAFF
TRBV6-6	TRBJ1-2	TRBD1	-	TGTGCCAGCAGCTCCAGGGAGGGGGCCTATGGCTACACCTTC	CASSSREGAYGYTF
TRBV5-4	TRBJ2-3	-	-	TGTGCCAGCAGCTTGGCCGTTACCGGGACAAGCACAGATACGCAGTATTTT	CASSLAVTGTSTDTQYF
TRBV30	TRBJ2-5	-	-	TGTGCCTGGGGACCTCGGGGGACCCAGTACTTC	CAWGPRGTQYF
TRBV7-9	TRBJ1-5	-	-	TGTGCCAGCAGCTTAGGAACAGAATATAGCAATCAGCCCCAGCATTTT	CASSLGTEYSNQPQHF
TRBV4-1	TRBJ2-2	-	-	TGCGCCAGCAGCGGCCCAGGGGCCGGGGAGCTGTTTTTT	CASSGPGAGELFF
TRBV9	TRBJ1-2	-	-	TGTGCCAGCAGCGTCCTTACCTCCCGACGCAACTATGGCTACACCTTC	CASSVLTSRRNYGYTF
TRBV6-5	TRBJ2-3	TRBD1	-	TGTGCCAGCACCAACAGGGGTTCGGACACAGATACGCAGTATTTT	CASTNRGSDTDTQYF
TRBV7-2	TRBJ1-5	-	-	TGTGCCAGCAGCCAGAATCCGGGGAAGAGCAATCAGCCCCAGCATTTT	CASSQNPGKSNQPQHF
TRBV7-9	TRBJ2-7	-	-	TGTGCCAGCAGCACCCCGGGTGGGCCGAAGGAGCAGTACTTC	CASSTPGGPKEQYF
TRBV29-1	TRBJ1-2	-	-	TGCAGCGTTGAACTTCAGGGGACGCGTGGCTACACCTTC	CSVELQGTRGYTF
TRBV7-2	TRBJ1-2	TRBD1	-	TGTGCCAGCAGCATGTGGACAGGACCCTATGGCTACACCTTC	CASSMWTGPYGYTF
TRBV18	TRBJ2-5	TRBD1	-	TGTGCCAGCTCACCACGCTGGACAGGGAGGGAGACCCAGTACTTC	CASSPRWTGRETQYF
TRBV19	TRBJ1-1	-	-	TGTGCCAGTAGTATAGATAGGGTTGGCAGCACTGAAGCTTTCTTT	CASSIDRVGSTEAFF
TRBV7-9	TRBJ2-7	TRBD2	-	TGTGCCAGCAGCTTGCGGGGGGGAGGCTACGAGCAGTACTTC	CASSLRGGGYEQYF
TRBV10-3	TRBJ2-7	-	-	TGTGCCATCAGTGAACCCAGGGCCTACGAGCAGTACTTC	CAISEPRAYEQYF
TRBV7-2	TRBJ2-7	-	few	TGTGCCAGCACCTTCCTTGAACGGCGCGAGCAGTACTTC	CASTFLERREQYF
TRBV5-8	TRBJ1-4	TRBD1	-	TGTGCCAGCAGCCCCGAACTGACAGGGAGAACCGAAAAACTGTTTTTT	CASSPELTGRTEKLFF
TRBV2	TRBJ1-2	-	-	TGTGCCAGCAGTGACGGCGACTATGGCTACACCTTC	CASSDGDYGYTF
TRBV18	TRBJ2-3	TRBD2	once	TGTGCCAGCGCGGGACTAGCGGGCGCAGATACGCAGTATTTT	CASAGLAGADTQYF
TRBV5-6	TRBJ1-1	TRBD1	-	TGTGCCAGCAGGGGACAGAGAGGGAACACTGAAGCTTTCTTT	CASRGQRGNTEAFF
TRBV15	TRBJ1-5	-	-	TGTGCCACCAGCCCACGGAATCAGCCCCAGCATTTT	CATSPRNQPQHF
TRBV4-3	TRBJ2-1	TRBD2	-	TGCGCCAGCAGCCAAGATCAGGCTAGCGGGGCCTATGATGAGCAGTTCTTC	CASSQDQASGAYDEQFF
TRBV7-2	TRBJ2-7	TRBD1	-	TGTGCCAGCAGTAAGCGACCACAGGGGACGGGGGAGCAGTACTTC	CASSKRPQGTGEQYF
TRBV5-1	TRBJ2-5	TRBD2	-	TGCGCCAGCAGCCCCTGGACTAGCGGGGGCCTCCAAGAGACCCAGTACTTC	CASSPWTSGGLQETQYF
TRBV4-3	TRBJ1-1	-	-	TGCGCCAGCAGCCAAGATCACGGGGTGATGAACACTGAAGCTTTCTTT	CASSQDHGVMNTEAFF
TRBV7-7	TRBJ2-2	-	-	TGTGCTAGCAGCTTAGGGGCAGGGACCGGGGAGCTGTTTTTT	CASSLGAGTGELFF
TRBV27	TRBJ1-4	-	-	TGTGCCAGCAGTCCCGGCCCTGGGGTAGGGGAAAAACTGTTTTTT	CASSPGPGVGEKLFF
TRBV28	TRBJ2-7	-	once	TGTGCCAGCAGTTTCCGAGGGCTGAGCTCCTACGAGCAGTACTTC	CASSFRGLSSYEQYF
TRBV20-1	TRBJ2-3	TRBD1	-	TGCAGTGCTAGGAGGACAGGGGATCCGTATTTT	CSARRTGDPYF
TRBV7-2	TRBJ1-5	-	-	TGTGCCAGCAGCTATATGGGTGGCAATCAGCCCCAGCATTTT	CASSYMGGNQPQHF
TRBV5-1	TRBJ1-1	-	once	TGCGCCAGCAGCTTCACCGGGCCCCCCGGGGGAAACACTGAAGCTTTCTTT	CASSFTGPPGGNTEAFF
TRBV9	TRBJ1-1	-	-	TGTGCCAGCAGCGCCAGGGTGAACACTGAAGCTTTCTTT	CASSARVNTEAFF
TRBV10-3	TRBJ2-3	TRBD2	-	TGTGCCATCAGTGAGCGGGGGGATTACACAGATACGCAGTATTTT	CAISERGDYTDTQYF
TRBV9	TRBJ2-5	TRBD1	once	TGTGCCAGCAGCGTAGGGGCAGGGGGCGGCAAAGAGACCCAGTACTTC	CASSVGAGGGKETQYF
TRBV6-5	TRBJ1-2	-	-	TGTGCCAGCAGTCAAACACCCTATGGCTACACCTTC	CASSQTPYGYTF
TRBV7-7	TRBJ2-7	TRBD1	-	TGTGCTAGCAGCTTAGGGACAGCCTACGAGCAGTACTTC	CASSLGTAYEQYF